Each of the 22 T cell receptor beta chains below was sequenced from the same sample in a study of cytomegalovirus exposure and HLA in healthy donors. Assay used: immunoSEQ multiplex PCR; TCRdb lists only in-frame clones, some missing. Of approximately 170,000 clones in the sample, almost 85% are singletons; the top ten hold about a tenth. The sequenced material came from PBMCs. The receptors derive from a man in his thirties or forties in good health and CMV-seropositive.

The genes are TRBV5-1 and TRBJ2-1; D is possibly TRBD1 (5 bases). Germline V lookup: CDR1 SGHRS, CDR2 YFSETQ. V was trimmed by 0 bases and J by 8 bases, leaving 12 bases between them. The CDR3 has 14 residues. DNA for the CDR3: TGCGCCAGCAGCTTGGTGGGGTTAGGGGATGAGCAGTTCTTC. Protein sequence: CASSLVGLGDEQFF.

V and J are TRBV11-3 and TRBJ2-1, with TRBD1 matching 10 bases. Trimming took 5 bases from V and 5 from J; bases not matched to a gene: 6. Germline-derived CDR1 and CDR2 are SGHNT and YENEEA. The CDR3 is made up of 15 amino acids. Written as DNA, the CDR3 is TGTGCCAGCAGCCCGGGACAGGGGCAAAACAATGAGCAGTTCTTC. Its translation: CASSPGQGQNNEQFF.

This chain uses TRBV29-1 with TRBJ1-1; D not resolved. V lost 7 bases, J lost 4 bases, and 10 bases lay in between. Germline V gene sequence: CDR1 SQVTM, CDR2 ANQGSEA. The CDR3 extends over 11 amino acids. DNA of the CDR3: TGCAGCGCCCGGGTGGCCACTGAAGCTTTCTTT. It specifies CSARVATEAFF.

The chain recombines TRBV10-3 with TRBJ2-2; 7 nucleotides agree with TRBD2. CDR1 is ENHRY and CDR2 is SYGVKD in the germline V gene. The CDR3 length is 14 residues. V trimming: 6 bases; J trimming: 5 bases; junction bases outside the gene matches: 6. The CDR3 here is CAISVLAETGELFF. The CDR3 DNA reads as TGTGCCATCAGCGTCCTAGCGGAGACCGGGGAGCTGTTTTTT.

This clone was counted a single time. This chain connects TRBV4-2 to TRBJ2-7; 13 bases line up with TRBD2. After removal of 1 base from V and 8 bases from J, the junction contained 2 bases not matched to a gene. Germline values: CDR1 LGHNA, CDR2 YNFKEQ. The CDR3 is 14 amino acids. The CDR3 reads CASSQVGLAGQQYF. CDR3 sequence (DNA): TGTGCCAGCAGCCAAGTGGGACTAGCGGGGCAGCAGTACTTC.

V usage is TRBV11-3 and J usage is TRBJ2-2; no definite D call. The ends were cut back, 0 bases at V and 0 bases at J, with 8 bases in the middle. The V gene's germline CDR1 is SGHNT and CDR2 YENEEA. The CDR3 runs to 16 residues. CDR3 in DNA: TGTGCCAGCAGCTTAGACGGAGAATCGAACACCGGGGAGCTGTTTTTT. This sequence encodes CASSLDGESNTGELFF.

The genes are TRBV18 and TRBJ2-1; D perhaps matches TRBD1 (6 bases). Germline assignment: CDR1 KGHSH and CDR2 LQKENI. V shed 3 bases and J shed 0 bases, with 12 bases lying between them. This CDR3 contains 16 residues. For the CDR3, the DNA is TGTGCCAGCTCACCGGACAGCGGTCTCTCCTACAATGAGCAGTTCTTC. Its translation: CASSPDSGLSYNEQFF.

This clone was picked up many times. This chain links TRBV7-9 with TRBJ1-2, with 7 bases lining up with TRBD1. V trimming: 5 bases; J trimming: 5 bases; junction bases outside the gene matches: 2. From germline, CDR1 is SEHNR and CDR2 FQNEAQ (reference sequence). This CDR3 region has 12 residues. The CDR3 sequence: CASSEGQYGYTF. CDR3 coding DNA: TGTGCCAGCAGCGAGGGACAGTATGGCTACACCTTC. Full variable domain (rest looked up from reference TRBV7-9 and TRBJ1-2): DTGVSQNPRHKITKRGQNVTFRCDPISEHNRLYWYRQTLGQGPEFLTYFQNEAQLEKSRLLSDRFSAERPKGSFSTLEIQRTEQGDSAMYLCASSEGQYGYTFGSGTRLTVV.

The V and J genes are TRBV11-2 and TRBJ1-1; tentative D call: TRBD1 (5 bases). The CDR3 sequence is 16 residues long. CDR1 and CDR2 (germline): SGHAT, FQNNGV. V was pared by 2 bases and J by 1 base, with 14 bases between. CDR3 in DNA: TGTGCCAGCAGCTTAATACCCCGGGGGGGGAACACTGAAGCTTTCTTT. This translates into CASSLIPRGGNTEAFF. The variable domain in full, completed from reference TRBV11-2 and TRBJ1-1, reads EAGVAQSPRYKIIEKRQSVAFWCNPISGHATLYWYQQILGQGPKLLIQFQNNGVVDDSQLPKDRFSAERLKGVDSTLKIQPAKLEDSAVYLCASSLIPRGGNTEAFFGQGTRLTVV.

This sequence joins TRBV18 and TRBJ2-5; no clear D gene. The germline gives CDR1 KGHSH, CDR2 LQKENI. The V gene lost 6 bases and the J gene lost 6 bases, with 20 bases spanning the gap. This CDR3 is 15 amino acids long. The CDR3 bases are TGTGCCAGCTCCCCCCCCGTTGGGCATGTTAAGACCCAGTACTTC. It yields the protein CASSPPVGHVKTQYF.

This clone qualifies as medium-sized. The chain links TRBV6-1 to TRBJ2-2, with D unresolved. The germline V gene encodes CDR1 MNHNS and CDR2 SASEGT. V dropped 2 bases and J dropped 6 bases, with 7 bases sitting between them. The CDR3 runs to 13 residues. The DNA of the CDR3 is TGTGCCAGCAGTGAAAGTGAGGCCGGGGAGCTGTTTTTT. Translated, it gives CASSESEAGELFF.

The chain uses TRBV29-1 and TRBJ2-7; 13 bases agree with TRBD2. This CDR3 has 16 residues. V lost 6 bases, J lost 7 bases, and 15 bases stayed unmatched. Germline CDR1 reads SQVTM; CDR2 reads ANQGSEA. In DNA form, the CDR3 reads TGCAGCGTAGAACTCCCGGGACTAGCGGGATTGGGTGAGCAGTACTTC. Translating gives CSVELPGLAGLGEQYF.

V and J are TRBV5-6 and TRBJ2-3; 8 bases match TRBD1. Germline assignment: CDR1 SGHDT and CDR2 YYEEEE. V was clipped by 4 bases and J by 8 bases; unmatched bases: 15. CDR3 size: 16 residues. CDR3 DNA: TGTGCCAGCAGCCCAGGGGGCTGGGTAGCCCCAGTTACGCAGTATTTT. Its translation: CASSPGGWVAPVTQYF.

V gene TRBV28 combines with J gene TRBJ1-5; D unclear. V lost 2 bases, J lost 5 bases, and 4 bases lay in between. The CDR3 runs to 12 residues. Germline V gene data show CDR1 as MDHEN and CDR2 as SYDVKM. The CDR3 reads CASSLGHQPQHF. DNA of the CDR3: TGTGCCAGCAGTTTAGGCCATCAGCCCCAGCATTTT.

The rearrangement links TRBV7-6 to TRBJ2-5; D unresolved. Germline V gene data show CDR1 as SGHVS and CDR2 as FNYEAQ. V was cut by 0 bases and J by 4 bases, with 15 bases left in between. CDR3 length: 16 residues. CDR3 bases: TGTGCCAGCAGCTTAGCGGTAGTAGCCCCCACAGAGACCCAGTACTTC. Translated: CASSLAVVAPTETQYF. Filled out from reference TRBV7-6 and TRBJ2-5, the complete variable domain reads GAGVSQSPRYKVTKRGQDVALRCDPISGHVSLYWYRQALGQGPEFLTYFNYEAQQDKSGLPNDRFSAERPEGSISTLTIQRTEQRDSAMYRCASSLAVVAPTETQYFGPGTRLLVL.

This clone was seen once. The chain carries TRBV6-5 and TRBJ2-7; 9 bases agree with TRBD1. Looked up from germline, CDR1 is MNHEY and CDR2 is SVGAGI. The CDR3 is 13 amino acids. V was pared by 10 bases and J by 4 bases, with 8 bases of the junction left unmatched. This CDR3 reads CATYNRGLYEQYF. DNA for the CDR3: TGTGCCACATATAACAGGGGGCTGTACGAGCAGTACTTC.

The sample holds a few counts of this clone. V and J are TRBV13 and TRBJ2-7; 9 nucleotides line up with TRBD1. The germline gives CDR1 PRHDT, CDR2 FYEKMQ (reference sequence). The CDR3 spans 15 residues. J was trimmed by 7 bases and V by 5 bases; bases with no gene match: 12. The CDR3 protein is CASSGIPGQGWEQYF. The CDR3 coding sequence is TGTGCCAGCAGCGGGATCCCGGGACAGGGTTGGGAGCAGTACTTC.

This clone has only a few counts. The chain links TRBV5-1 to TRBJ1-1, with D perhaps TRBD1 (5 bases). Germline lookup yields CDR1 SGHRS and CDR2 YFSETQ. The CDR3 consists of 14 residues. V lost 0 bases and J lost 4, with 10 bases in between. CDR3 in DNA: TGCGCCAGCAGCTTGGGGCCGGGGGGCACTGAAGCTTTCTTT. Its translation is CASSLGPGGTEAFF.

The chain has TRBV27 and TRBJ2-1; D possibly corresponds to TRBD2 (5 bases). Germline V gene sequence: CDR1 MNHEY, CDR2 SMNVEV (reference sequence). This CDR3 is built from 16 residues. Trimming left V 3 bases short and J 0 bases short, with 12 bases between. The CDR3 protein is CASSFLALSSYNEQFF. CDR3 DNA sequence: TGTGCCAGCAGTTTCCTAGCTTTGAGCTCCTACAATGAGCAGTTCTTC.

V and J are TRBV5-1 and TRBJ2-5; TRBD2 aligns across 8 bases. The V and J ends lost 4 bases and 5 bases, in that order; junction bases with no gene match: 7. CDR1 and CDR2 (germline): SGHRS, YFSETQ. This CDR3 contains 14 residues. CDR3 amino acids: CASSPSGSYETQYF. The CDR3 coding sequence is TGCGCCAGCAGCCCCAGCGGGAGTTATGAGACCCAGTACTTC.

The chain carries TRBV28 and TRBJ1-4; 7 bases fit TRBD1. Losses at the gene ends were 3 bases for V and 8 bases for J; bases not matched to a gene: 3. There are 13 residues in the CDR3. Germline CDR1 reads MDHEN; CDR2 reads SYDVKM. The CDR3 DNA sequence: TGTGCCAGCAGTTTTCAGGGGGAGGAAAAACTGTTTTTT. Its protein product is CASSFQGEEKLFF. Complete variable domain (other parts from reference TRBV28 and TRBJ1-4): DVKVTQSSRYLVKRTGEKVFLECVQDMDHENMFWYRQDPGLGLRLIYFSYDVKMKEKGDIPEGYSVSREKKERFSLILESASTNQTSMYLCASSFQGEEKLFFGSGTQLSVL.

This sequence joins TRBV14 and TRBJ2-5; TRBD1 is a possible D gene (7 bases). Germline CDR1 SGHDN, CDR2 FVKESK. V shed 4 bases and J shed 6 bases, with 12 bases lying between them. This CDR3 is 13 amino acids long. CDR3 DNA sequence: TGTGCCAGCAGCCCCAGGGGGGCGAAGACCCAGTACTTC. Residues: CASSPRGAKTQYF.